The source of this TCR beta chain is a study of human T cells and chemical hapten exposure. Study in general: Skin of the upper inner arm, around 2 cm by around 2 cm, received 2% DPC for sensitization. Study-wide findings and caveats: There was no change with DPC sensitization in TCRs above 1 in 1000 frequency. Expanded TCR sets contained significantly more large CDR3 similarity clusters than controls.

In regard to this clonotype: No antigen is known for it.

MiXCR was run by TCRdb on the RACE reads, yielding one entry per CDR3 protein. This sample carries more than 85,000 distinct CDR3 sequences, less than 40% of them seen once, and the ten largest clones take about 2.9%. CDR1 and CDR2 (germline): SGHVS, FQNEAQ. J gave up 1 base and V 4 bases, and 3 bases lay outside the gene matches. CDR3 size: 15 residues. The time point was: patch test 3, about 24 weeks after DPC sensitization. This sample's treatment: therapeutic diphenylcyclopropenone sensitization with weekly scalp DPC. The receptor comes from a man aged 40-49 years with alopecia areata. Some clones in this sample may be carry-over from other donors' samples. The chain uses TRBV7-8 and TRBJ2-7; the match to TRBD2 covers 11 bases. The material was whole blood, obtained in connection with sensitization to the hapten diphenylcyclopropenone (DPC). CDR3 loop: CASSSRLAGSYEQYF. In DNA, the CDR3 is TGTGCCAGCAGCTCCCGACTAGCGGGGTCCTACGAGCAGTACTTC.